These 28 T cell receptor beta chains share one sample of origin, sequenced in a study of blood T cell repertoires in COVID-19. Assay: immunoSEQ multiplex PCR; the TCRdb copy retains only in-frame clones and omits some. The top ten clones hold 0.62% of a sample with 210,000 or so clones, around 90% of them seen once. Sequencing was performed on peripheral blood. These receptors all come from a man in his fifties with acute or convalescent COVID-19.

In this sample, this clone turned up a few times. The CDR3: CASKAGAPYNEQFF. Here the CDR3 DNA reads TGTGCCAGCAAAGCGGGAGCCCCCTACAATGAGCAGTTCTTC. The chain carries TRBV6-5 and TRBJ2-1, with 8 bases aligning to TRBD2. Germline V gene data show CDR1 as MNHEY and CDR2 as SVGAGI. The V gene end was trimmed by 7 bases and the J gene end by 2 bases; junction bases not matched to a gene: 4. The CDR3 has 14 amino acids.

The genes are TRBV12-3 or TRBV12-4 and TRBJ1-2, with 7 bases that match TRBD1. This CDR3 is 13 amino acids long. J gave up 4 bases and V 6 bases, and 5 bases lay outside the gene matches. The CDR3 DNA reads as TGTGCCAGCAGGTCCCAGGGGGGCTATGGCTACACCTTC. This codes for CASRSQGGYGYTF.

This clone was seen a single time. V is TRBV5-3 and J is TRBJ2-5; 9 bases are a match to TRBD2. Being an ORF, TRBV5-3 has a function that is uncertain. The ends lost 4 bases at V and 5 bases at J; junction bases unmatched: 9. The CDR3 runs 15 residues. The CDR3 coding sequence is TGTGCCAGAAGCCTACTCACTAGCGGGCGGGAGACCCAGTACTTC. Translation: CARSLLTSGRETQYF.

V is TRBV2 and J is TRBJ1-3, with D possibly matching TRBD1 (5 bases). CDR1 and CDR2 (germline): SNHLY, FYNNEI. Trimming left V 6 bases short and J 0 bases short, with 12 bases between. This CDR3 region has 15 residues. CDR3 region: CASSREGSSGNTIYF. Here the CDR3 DNA reads TGTGCCAGCAGCAGGGAGGGGTCCTCTGGAAACACCATATATTTT.

The rearrangement links TRBV5-1 to TRBJ2-3; the D is unclear. V was pared by 1 base and J by 2 bases, with 8 bases between. The CDR3 extends over 14 amino acids. CDR1 is SGHRS, CDR2 YFSETQ, per germline. The CDR3 region has the DNA TGCGCCAGCAGCTTGCAGGCAAACACAGATACGCAGTATTTT. It specifies CASSLQANTDTQYF.

The gene calls are TRBV24-1 and TRBJ2-1; 8 nucleotides match TRBD1. This CDR3 is built from 16 residues. V dropped 5 bases and J dropped 3; count of bases not matched to a gene: 8. CDR1 KGHDR and CDR2 SFDVKD come from the germline V gene. In nucleotides, the CDR3 is TGTGCCACCAGTGGCCCCGACAGGGGACACTACAATGAGCAGTTCTTC. Its translation is CATSGPDRGHYNEQFF.

The V and J genes are TRBV19 and TRBJ2-7; 7 positions match TRBD1. The CDR3 spans 13 residues. Germline V gene lookup returns CDR1 LNHDA and CDR2 SQIVND (reference sequence). The junction had 5 bases not matched to a gene; V was cut back by 3 bases and J by 6 bases. The CDR3 reads CASSILQGSEQYF. The CDR3 nucleotides read TGTGCCAGTAGTATTTTACAGGGGAGCGAGCAGTACTTC. The variable domain in full, with the rest retrieved from reference TRBV19 and TRBJ2-7, is DGGITQSPKYLFRKEGQNVTLSCEQNLNHDAMYWYRQDPGQGLRLIYYSQIVNDFQKGDIAEGYSVSREKKESFPLTVTSAQKNPTAFYLCASSILQGSEQYFGPGTRLTVT.

V and J are TRBV4-2 and TRBJ1-2; TRBD1 agrees at 7 bases. This CDR3 has 16 amino acids. V lost 0 bases, J lost 12 bases, and 16 bases stayed unmatched. Germline CDR1 reads LGHNA; CDR2 reads YNFKEQ. DNA for the CDR3: TGTGCCAGCAGCCAAGATCGACAAAGACAGGGAATGGTCGACACCTTC. Protein product: CASSQDRQRQGMVDTF.

The rearrangement links TRBV10-1 to TRBJ2-3, with D possibly TRBD2 on 6 matching bases. CDR1 WNHNN and CDR2 SYGVQD come from the germline V gene (reference sequence). The CDR3 consists of 15 residues. Between the trimmed V and J ends, which lost 0 bases and 9 bases, there was a span of 16 bases. The CDR3 loop is CASSESQLYRGTQYF. CDR3 in DNA: TGCGCCAGCAGTGAGTCGCAATTGTACCGGGGGACGCAGTATTTT.

The genes are TRBV5-4 and TRBJ2-1; D uncertain. The V end was cut by 0 bases, the J end by 7 bases, with 5 bases between. Germline values: CDR1 SGHNT, CDR2 YYREEE (reference sequence). This CDR3 is 12 amino acids long. CDR3 protein: CASSLGQNEQFF. The CDR3, as DNA: TGTGCCAGCAGCTTGGGTCAAAATGAGCAGTTCTTC.

The chain uses TRBV30 and TRBJ2-7; 8 bases are shared with TRBD2. CDR1 is GTSNPN, CDR2 SVGIG, per germline (reference sequence). V lost 2 bases and J lost 4; bases outside the gene matches: 10. The CDR3 totals 15 residues. The CDR3 here is CAWSPGRAGAYEQYF. The CDR3 DNA is TGTGCCTGGAGTCCCGGACGAGCGGGAGCGTACGAGCAGTACTTC. The whole variable domain, filled in from reference TRBV30 and TRBJ2-7, reads SQTIHQWPATLVQPVGSPLSLECTVEGTSNPNLYWYRQAAGRGLQLLFYSVGIGQISSEVPQNLSASRPQDRQFILSSKKLLLSDSGFYLCAWSPGRAGAYEQYFGPGTRLTVT.

The rearrangement links TRBV2 to TRBJ2-7; D is possibly TRBD1 (5 bases). CDR1 and CDR2 from the germline V gene are SNHLY and FYNNEI. V lost 6 bases and J 9 bases, leaving 18 bases between the germline ends. The CDR3 runs 13 residues. The CDR3 here is CASRIDSRNPQYF. The CDR3 nucleotides are TGTGCCAGCAGGATTGACAGTAGGAATCCGCAGTACTTC. The full variable domain, completed using reference TRBV2 and TRBJ2-7, is EPEVTQTPSHQVTQMGQEVILRCVPISNHLYFYWYRQILGQKVEFLVSFYNNEISEKSEIFDDQFSVERPDGSNFTLKIRSTKLEDSAMYFCASRIDSRNPQYFGPGTRLTVT.

The chain couples TRBV11-2 to TRBJ2-2; TRBD1 matches at 8 bases. J lost 5 bases, V lost 1 base, and 3 bases had no gene match. This CDR3 has 15 amino acids. Germline-derived CDR1 and CDR2 are SGHAT and FQNNGV. The CDR3 DNA follows: TGTGCCAGCAGCTTAGGGACAGGGTTGACCGGGGAGCTGTTTTTT. Its translation: CASSLGTGLTGELFF.

V and J are TRBV7-3 and TRBJ2-1, with D perhaps matching TRBD2 (7 bases). The V and J ends lost 1 base and 5 bases respectively, with 12 bases between them. This CDR3 has 15 amino acids. CDR1 SGHTA and CDR2 FQGTGA come from the germline V gene. CDR3 sequence: CASSLIGRGDNEQFF. The CDR3 DNA follows: TGTGCCAGCAGCTTAATTGGGAGGGGGGACAATGAGCAGTTCTTC.

The DNA for the CDR3 is TGTGCCAGCAGTCCCGAGACAGGGGACAATCAGCCCCAGCATTTT. Its protein product is CASSPETGDNQPQHF. This chain connects TRBV28 to TRBJ1-5; 8 nucleotides align to TRBD1. Germline trimming cut 5 bases from V and 3 bases from J; bases unmatched to any gene: 6. Per the germline V gene, CDR1 is MDHEN and CDR2 is SYDVKM. The CDR3 extends over 15 amino acids.

This chain joins TRBV6-5 and TRBJ2-2; TRBD2 matches at 7 bases. The CDR3 has 14 amino acids. The germline V gene encodes CDR1 MNHEY and CDR2 SVGAGI. V gave up 7 bases and J gave up 6 bases; unmatched junction bases: 8. As DNA, the CDR3 is TGTGCCAGCAAACTGGGGGGGTACGCCGGGGAGCTGTTTTTT. Amino acid sequence: CASKLGGYAGELFF.

This clone appeared a few times. The chain couples TRBV7-3 to TRBJ1-1, with 7 nucleotides matching TRBD1. The CDR3 has 12 residues. CDR1 is SGHTA and CDR2 is FQGTGA in the germline V gene. V lost 4 bases and J lost 11; bases outside the gene matches: 7. The CDR3 DNA is TGTGCCAGCAGCTCCGACAGGGATGGCGCTTTCTTT. Amino acids: CASSSDRDGAFF.

CDR3 protein: CASSKWTSGSNEQFF. DNA of the CDR3: TGTGCCAGCAGCAAGTGGACTAGCGGGAGTAATGAGCAGTTCTTC. The V and J genes are TRBV11-2 and TRBJ2-1, with TRBD2 identical over 13 bases. V was clipped by 5 bases and J by 7 bases; unmatched bases: 5. This CDR3 has 15 residues. Looked up from germline, CDR1 is SGHAT and CDR2 is FQNNGV.

This clone was seen once. The V and J genes are TRBV7-9 and TRBJ2-1; a weak D match, TRBD2 (6 bases). Trimming removed 5 bases at V and 0 bases at J, with 17 bases between. CDR1 is SEHNR, CDR2 FQNEAQ, per germline (reference sequence). This CDR3 contains 17 residues. The CDR3 reads CASSPLPSASSYNEQFF. CDR3 DNA sequence: TGTGCCAGCAGCCCACTACCTAGCGCAAGCTCCTACAATGAGCAGTTCTTC.

The rearrangement joins TRBV6-1 to TRBJ1-5, with D tentatively TRBD1 (6 bases). Germline CDR1 and CDR2: MNHNS and SASEGT. The CDR3 has 16 amino acids. V dropped 2 bases and J dropped 0 bases, with 11 bases sitting between them. In nucleotides, the CDR3 is TGTGCCAGCAGTGAATTGGGGGCCCATAGCAATCAGCCCCAGCATTTT. It yields the protein CASSELGAHSNQPQHF.

This clone was detected once. The CDR3 is CASTPRAGEGGKNIQYF. The CDR3 bases are TGTGCCAGCACCCCGAGGGCGGGAGAGGGGGGCAAAAACATTCAGTACTTC. The V gene is TRBV21-1, the J gene TRBJ2-4; whether TRBD2, the table's D call, matches the DNA was not checked. TRBV21-1 has pseudogene status. This CDR3 is 17 amino acids long.

J is TRBJ2-6 and V is TRBV5-1; TRBD1 agrees at 12 bases. V shed 5 bases and J 1 base; nucleotides not matched to a gene: 10. CDR1 is SGHRS and CDR2 is YFSETQ in the germline V gene. The CDR3 spans 19 residues. The DNA for the CDR3 is TGCGCCAGCAGGTGGGACAGGGGGCTACGCCCTTCTGGGGCCAACGTCCTGACTTTC. Its translation is CASRWDRGLRPSGANVLTF.

The chain carries TRBV7-6 and TRBJ2-7; TRBD1 matches at 7 bases. The CDR3 extends over 14 amino acids. The V and J ends lost 4 bases and 5 bases, in that order; junction bases with no gene match: 8. Per the germline V gene, CDR1 is SGHVS and CDR2 is FNYEAQ. CDR3 bases: TGTGCCAGCAGCTCGGCCGGGACAGTCAACGAGCAGTACTTC. Translation: CASSSAGTVNEQYF.

The chain carries TRBV13 and TRBJ2-1, with a tentative D call TRBD2 (5 bases). The CDR3 has 13 amino acids. The germline V and J ends were trimmed by 5 bases and 4 bases, with 9 bases remaining between them. Looked up from germline, CDR1 is PRHDT and CDR2 is FYEKMQ (reference sequence). CDR3 sequence (DNA): TGTGCCAGCAGCCTGCGAGGGTACAATGAGCAGTTCTTC. Protein: CASSLRGYNEQFF.

The chain joins TRBV5-1 to TRBJ2-5; possibly TRBD2 for D (5 bases). Germline V CDR1 and CDR2: SGHRS, YFSETQ. The germline V and J ends were trimmed by 0 bases and 9 bases, with 15 bases remaining between them. The CDR3 extends over 14 amino acids. CDR3 DNA sequence: TGCGCCAGCAGCTTGGTTGGAGGACCGAAGGCCCAGTACTTC. Translation gives CASSLVGGPKAQYF.

The chain joins TRBV19 to TRBJ2-2; no definite D call. The CDR3 length is 14 residues. The germline V gene has CDR1 LNHDA and CDR2 SQIVND (reference sequence). V was shortened by 3 bases and J by 7 bases, with 12 bases between the two germline ends. CDR3 nucleotides: TGTGCCAGTAGTATCGCTAGTCAAGGCGGGGAGCTGTTTTTT. Its translation is CASSIASQGGELFF. The whole variable domain, remainder taken from reference TRBV19 and TRBJ2-2, is DGGITQSPKYLFRKEGQNVTLSCEQNLNHDAMYWYRQDPGQGLRLIYYSQIVNDFQKGDIAEGYSVSREKKESFPLTVTSAQKNPTAFYLCASSIASQGGELFFGEGSRLTVL.

The chain joins TRBV5-4 to TRBJ1-5; D is possibly TRBD1 (5 bases). The CDR3 totals 14 residues. Germline CDR1 and CDR2: SGHNT and YYREEE (reference sequence). Trimming cost V 0 bases and J 4 bases, with 8 bases left between them. The CDR3 DNA reads TGTGCCAGCAGCTTGGATCAGGGAAATCAGCCCCAGCATTTT. It yields the protein CASSLDQGNQPQHF.

V is TRBV11-1 and J is TRBJ2-1; D perhaps matches TRBD2 (6 bases). The CDR3 spans 16 residues. V lost 0 bases, J lost 7 bases, and 16 bases lay in between. Germline V gene data show CDR1 as SGHAT and CDR2 as FQDESV (reference sequence). DNA for the CDR3: TGTGCCAGCAGCTTAGCTGAGACTCTAGCGAGGAATGAGCAGTTCTTC. As protein: CASSLAETLARNEQFF.